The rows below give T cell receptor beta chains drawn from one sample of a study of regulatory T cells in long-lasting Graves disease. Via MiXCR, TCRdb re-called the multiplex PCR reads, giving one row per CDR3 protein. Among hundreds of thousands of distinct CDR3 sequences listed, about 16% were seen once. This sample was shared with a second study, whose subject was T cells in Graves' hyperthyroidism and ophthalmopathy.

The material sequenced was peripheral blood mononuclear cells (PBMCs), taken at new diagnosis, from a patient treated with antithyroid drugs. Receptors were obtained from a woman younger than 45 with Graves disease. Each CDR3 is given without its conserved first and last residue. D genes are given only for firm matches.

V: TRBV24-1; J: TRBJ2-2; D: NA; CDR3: ATSDLDGRGKTGELF
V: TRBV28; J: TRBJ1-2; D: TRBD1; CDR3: ASSDRELDANYGYT
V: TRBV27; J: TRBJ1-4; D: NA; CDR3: ASSGVLGDSANEKLF
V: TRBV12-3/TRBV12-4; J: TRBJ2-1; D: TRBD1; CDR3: ASRSPGTDYNEQF
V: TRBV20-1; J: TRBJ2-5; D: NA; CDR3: SARPMGYQETQY
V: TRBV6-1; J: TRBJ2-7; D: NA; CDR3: ASSLGGTGRYEQY
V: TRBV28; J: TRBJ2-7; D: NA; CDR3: ASSLTRSSYEQY
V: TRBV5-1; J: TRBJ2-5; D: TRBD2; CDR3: ASSGSTSGRHETQY
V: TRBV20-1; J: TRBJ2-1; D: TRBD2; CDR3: SANLGLAESYNEQF
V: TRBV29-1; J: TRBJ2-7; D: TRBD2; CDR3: SVGGGGLGQY
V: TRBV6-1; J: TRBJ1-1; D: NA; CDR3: ASRTRTVNTEAF
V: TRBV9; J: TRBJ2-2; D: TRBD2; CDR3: ASSYTSEAYGGELF
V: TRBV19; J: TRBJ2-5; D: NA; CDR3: ASSITGGQETQY
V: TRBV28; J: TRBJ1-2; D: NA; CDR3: ASSAPGTPYGYT
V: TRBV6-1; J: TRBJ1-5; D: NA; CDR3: ASSETGSNQPQH
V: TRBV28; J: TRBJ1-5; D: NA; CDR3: ATLERASNSNQPQH
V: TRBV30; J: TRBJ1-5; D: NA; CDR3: AWSRGSNQPQH
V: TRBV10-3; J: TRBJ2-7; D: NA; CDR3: AIRSGTREVDEQY
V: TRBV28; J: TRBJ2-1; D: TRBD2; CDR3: ASSLQGLAGRNEQF
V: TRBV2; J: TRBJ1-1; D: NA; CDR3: ARDRGFRNQDTEAF
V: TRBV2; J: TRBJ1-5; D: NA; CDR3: ASSDPGVGGNQPQH
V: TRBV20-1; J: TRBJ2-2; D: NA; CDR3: SAPAYTGGAYTGELF